This T cell receptor beta chain was recorded in a study of T cell repertoires in cytomegalovirus infection. Across the study: Through public TCR beta signatures, both CMV infection and matching HLA type were indicated.

Study conclusions and caveats: HLA-C-restricted CMV clonotypes gave the most frequent clonotype in two of eight donors. CMV carriers with the relevant HLA were identified by cumulative public TCR beta family frequency.

TCRdb itself ran the reads through MiXCR, one entry per CDR3 protein. The table includes approximately 730,000 distinct CDR3 sequences, about 27% detected once. This clonotype occurred a few times. What it recognizes is unknown. The CDR3 runs 15 residues. Germline V gene data show CDR1 as MGHRA and CDR2 as YSYEKL. V was shortened by 0 bases and J by 4 bases, with 12 bases between the two germline ends. The chain links TRBV4-1 to TRBJ1-1, with D perhaps matching TRBD1 (5 bases). The source was cultured CD8+ T cells from PBMCs, collected from culture after CMV antigen stimulation. This TCR derives from a human donor in good health (CMV status not recorded). Some clones in this sample may be carry-over from other donors' samples. The CDR3 spells CASSQDGSGSTEAFF. CDR3 DNA: TGCGCCAGCAGCCAAGATGGTTCAGGGAGCACTGAAGCTTTCTTT.